The 9 T cell receptor beta chains reported below all come from one sample, sequenced in a study of OX40 agonist ivuxolimab in advanced cancers. Libraries were prepared by immunoSEQ multiplex PCR; TCRdb keeps only in-frame clonotypes and omits some of them. The sample contains roughly 92,000 clones, 91% of which appear only once. The source was CD4+ or CD8+ T cells sorted from blood, collected in a trial of the OX40 agonist ivuxolimab. All receptors derive from an adult with an advanced solid tumor such as melanoma, head and neck, liver or kidney cancer.

The V gene is TRBV9, the J gene TRBJ2-2; 10 bases agree with TRBD2. This CDR3 contains 17 residues. Germline V lookup: CDR1 SGDLS, CDR2 YYNGEE. The ends lost 0 bases at V and 7 bases at J; junction bases unmatched: 9. The CDR3 region has the DNA TGTGCCAGCAGCGTAGGGCCTAGCGGGAGATCTAACGGGGAGCTGTTTTTT. Residues: CASSVGPSGRSNGELFF. Drawing the rest from reference TRBV9 and TRBJ2-2, the complete variable domain is DSGVTQTPKHLITATGQRVTLRCSPRSGDLSVYWYQQSLDQGLQFLIQYYNGEERAKGNILERFSAQQFPDLHSELNLSSLELGDSALYFCASSVGPSGRSNGELFFGEGSRLTVL.

The CDR3, as DNA: TGCGCCAGCACCGGACGGGCCAATCAGCCCCAGCATTTT. Amino acids: CASTGRANQPQHF. This rearrangement joins TRBV10-2 to TRBJ1-5; D is uncertain. Trimming removed 7 bases at V and 3 bases at J, with 10 bases between. The CDR3 is 13 residues long. The germline V gene encodes CDR1 WSHSY and CDR2 SAAADI.

J is TRBJ2-3 and V is TRBV5-4; TRBD1 or TRBD2 may be the D gene (6 bases each). This CDR3 region has 15 residues. Germline-derived CDR1 and CDR2 are SGHNT and YYREEE (reference sequence). V shed 0 bases and J shed 4 bases, with 12 bases lying between them. Here the CDR3 DNA reads TGTGCCAGCAGCTTGGACGCGAGGGGGGCAGATACGCAGTATTTT. Translating it yields CASSLDARGADTQYF.

This clone was seen just once. The chain combines TRBV29-1 with TRBJ2-1; D might be TRBD1 (6 bases). CDR1 SQVTM and CDR2 ANQGSEA come from the germline V gene. Between the trimmed V and J ends, which lost 4 bases and 10 bases, there was a span of 14 bases. The CDR3 consists of 12 residues. CDR3 residues: CSVVRSRGEQFF. CDR3 DNA sequence: TGCAGCGTTGTCCGGAGTAGGGGGGAGCAGTTCTTC.

V gene TRBV2 combines with J gene TRBJ1-5, with 8 bases that match TRBD1. CDR3 length equals 14 residues. Looked up from germline, CDR1 is SNHLY and CDR2 is FYNNEI. V dropped 8 bases and J dropped 4; count of bases not matched to a gene: 7. The CDR3 bases are TGTGCCAGCTCCGGACAGGGTAGAAATCAGCCCCAGCATTTT. It translates to CASSGQGRNQPQHF.

This clone was detected once. This sequence joins TRBV29-1 and TRBJ2-4; the match to TRBD2 covers 7 bases. V dropped 4 bases and J dropped 9; count of bases not matched to a gene: 6. From germline, CDR1 is SQVTM and CDR2 ANQGSEA. CDR3 length equals 12 residues. In DNA form, the CDR3 reads TGCAGCGTTGCTAGCGGAAGGGGCATTCAGTACTTC. Protein: CSVASGRGIQYF.

This chain joins TRBV28 and TRBJ2-3; 12 bases align to TRBD2. The CDR3 extends over 16 amino acids. V trimming: 5 bases; J trimming: 1 base; junction bases outside the gene matches: 4. Germline values: CDR1 MDHEN, CDR2 SYDVKM. The DNA of the CDR3 is TGTGCCAGCAGTCCACTAGCGGGGGGTGGCACAGATACGCAGTATTTT. Translation gives CASSPLAGGGTDTQYF.

V gene TRBV28 combines with J gene TRBJ1-2; possible D gene TRBD1, 5 bases. V was trimmed by 8 bases and J by 7 bases, leaving 20 bases between them. The CDR3 totals 14 residues. From germline, CDR1 is MDHEN and CDR2 SYDVKM. The chain's CDR3 is CASGVAGATFGYTF. CDR3 nucleotide sequence: TGTGCCAGCGGGGTTGCCGGGGCCACGTTTGGCTACACCTTC.

The V gene is TRBV27, the J gene TRBJ2-1; D is possibly TRBD2 (5 bases). Germline lookup yields CDR1 MNHEY and CDR2 SMNVEV (reference sequence). This CDR3 spans 16 amino acids. Trimming shortened V by 7 bases and J by 1 base, and 17 bases separated the two germline ends. The DNA of the CDR3 is TGTGCCAGCAAAATGGGTGCGGGTCCTTCCTACAATGAGCAGTTCTTC. It translates to CASKMGAGPSYNEQFF.